The T cell receptor beta chain under discussion was sequenced for a study of Graves' ophthalmopathy and Graves' hyperthyroidism. Background on the study: Pretreatment peripheral blood was obtained at initial diagnosis.

Many counts were recorded for this clonotype. Its antigen is currently unknown. Trimming removed 2 bases from V and 3 bases from J; junction bases left unmatched: 13. The CDR3 consists of 17 residues. The germline V gene encodes CDR1 MNHEY and CDR2 SVGEGT. Scientists amplified the TCR beta CDR3 regions from RNA transcripts. First-round RT-PCR with HTBI primers preceded a second-round multiplex PCR. TCRdb recomputed calls from the multiplex PCR reads with MiXCR, one row per CDR3 protein. Of roughly 610,000 distinct CDR3 sequences listed, over 20% are singletons. Broader study findings: In blood, most expanded thyroid clonotypes above 0.001 frequency were also detected.

Hyperthyroidism in these 18- to 65-year-old patients was newly diagnosed, lasting under 2 months. The diagnosis combined clinical symptoms, thyroxine, TRAb, thyroid ultrasound and orbital computed tomography scans. V gene TRBV6-2 or TRBV6-3 combines with J gene TRBJ2-7, with 7 bases aligning to TRBD1. Sequencing was performed on peripheral blood. The clonotype originates from a woman aged 18 to 35 with stable Graves' hyperthyroidism. Some clones in this sample may be carry-over from other donors' samples. Here the CDR3 DNA reads TGTGCCAGCAGTTACGAGGGGATGACAGGGCCCAACTACGAGCAGTACTTC. It specifies CASSYEGMTGPNYEQYF.